This T cell receptor beta chain comes out of a study of T cells in localized non-small cell lung cancer. Repertoires were generated with immunoSEQ multiplex PCR, while TCRdb's copy carries only in-frame clones and drops some. The sample includes 130,000 or so clones, 80% to 90% of them seen just once. This clone has more than one count but fewer than ten. No antigen is known for it. Findings of the study overall: Adjacent uninvolved lung had the highest clonality, suggesting focused antigen responses. A median of around 58 clones ranked among the top 100 in tumor appeared in adjacent lung.

This sample comprised peripheral blood, obtained before any cancer treatment. The clonotype was recovered from a female donor older than 55 with stage I lung adenocarcinoma.

CDR3 protein: CASRDTEAFF. In nucleotides, the CDR3 is TGTGCCAGCCGGGACACTGAAGCTTTCTTT. The chain carries TRBV28 and TRBJ1-1, with no clear D. Germline V gene lookup returns CDR1 MDHEN and CDR2 SYDVKM. V lost 8 bases and J 3 bases, leaving 4 bases between the germline ends. This CDR3 spans 10 amino acids.